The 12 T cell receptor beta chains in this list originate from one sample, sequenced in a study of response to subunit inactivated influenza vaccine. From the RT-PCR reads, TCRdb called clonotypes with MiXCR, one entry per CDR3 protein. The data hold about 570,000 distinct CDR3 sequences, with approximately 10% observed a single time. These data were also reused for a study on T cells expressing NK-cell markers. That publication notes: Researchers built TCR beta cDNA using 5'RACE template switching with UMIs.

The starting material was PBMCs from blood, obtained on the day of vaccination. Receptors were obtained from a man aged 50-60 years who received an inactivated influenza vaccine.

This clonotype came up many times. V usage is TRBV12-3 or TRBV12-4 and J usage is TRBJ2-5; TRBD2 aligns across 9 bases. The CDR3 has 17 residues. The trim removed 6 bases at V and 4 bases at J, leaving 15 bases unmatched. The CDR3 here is CASSLSILAGAGETQYF. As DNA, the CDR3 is TGTGCCAGCAGCCTCTCAATTTTAGCGGGAGCAGGAGAGACCCAGTACTTC.

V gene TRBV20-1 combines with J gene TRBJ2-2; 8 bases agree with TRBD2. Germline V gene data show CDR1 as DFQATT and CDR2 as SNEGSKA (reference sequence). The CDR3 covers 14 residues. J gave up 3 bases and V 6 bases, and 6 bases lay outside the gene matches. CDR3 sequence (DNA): TGCAGTGCCCGGGGGGGCCGGTACACCGGGGAGCTGTTTTTT. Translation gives CSARGGRYTGELFF.

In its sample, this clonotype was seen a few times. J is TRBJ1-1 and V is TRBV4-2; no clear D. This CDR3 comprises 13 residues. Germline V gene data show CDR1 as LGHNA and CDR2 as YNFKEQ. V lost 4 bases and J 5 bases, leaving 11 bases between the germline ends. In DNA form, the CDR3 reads TGTGCCAGCAGCCCCGGGAGTGGTACTGAAGCTTTCTTT. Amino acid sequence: CASSPGSGTEAFF.

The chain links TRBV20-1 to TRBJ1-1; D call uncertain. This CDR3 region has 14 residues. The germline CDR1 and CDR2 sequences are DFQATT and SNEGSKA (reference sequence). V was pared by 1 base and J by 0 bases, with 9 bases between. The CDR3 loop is CSARAGSMNTEAFF. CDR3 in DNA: TGCAGTGCTAGAGCGGGGTCTATGAACACTGAAGCTTTCTTT.

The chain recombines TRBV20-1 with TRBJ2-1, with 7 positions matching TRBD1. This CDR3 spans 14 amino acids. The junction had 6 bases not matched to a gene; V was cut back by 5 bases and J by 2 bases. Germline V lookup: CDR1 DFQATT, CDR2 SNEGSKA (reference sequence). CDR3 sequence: CSAPDRDTYNEQFF. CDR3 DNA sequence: TGCAGTGCTCCCGACAGGGACACCTACAATGAGCAGTTCTTC.

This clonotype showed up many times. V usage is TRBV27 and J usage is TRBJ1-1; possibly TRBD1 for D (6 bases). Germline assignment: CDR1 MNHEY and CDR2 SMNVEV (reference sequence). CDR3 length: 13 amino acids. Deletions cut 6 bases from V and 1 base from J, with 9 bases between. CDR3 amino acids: CASSQGSNTEAFF. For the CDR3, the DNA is TGTGCCAGCAGCCAGGGGTCGAACACTGAAGCTTTCTTT.

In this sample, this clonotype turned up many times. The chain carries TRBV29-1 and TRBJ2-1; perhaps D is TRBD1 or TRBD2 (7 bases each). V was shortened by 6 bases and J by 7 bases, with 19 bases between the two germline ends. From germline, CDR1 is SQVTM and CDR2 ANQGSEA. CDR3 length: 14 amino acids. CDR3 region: CSVVRDRAGNEQFF. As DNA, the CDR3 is TGCAGCGTAGTCCGGGACAGAGCGGGAAATGAGCAGTTCTTC.

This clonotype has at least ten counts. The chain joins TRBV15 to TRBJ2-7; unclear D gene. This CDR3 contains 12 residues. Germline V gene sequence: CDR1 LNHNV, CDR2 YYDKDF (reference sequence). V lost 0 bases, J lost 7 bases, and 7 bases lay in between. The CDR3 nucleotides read TGTGCCACCAGCAGAGATACGCGAGAGCAGTACTTC. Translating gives CATSRDTREQYF.

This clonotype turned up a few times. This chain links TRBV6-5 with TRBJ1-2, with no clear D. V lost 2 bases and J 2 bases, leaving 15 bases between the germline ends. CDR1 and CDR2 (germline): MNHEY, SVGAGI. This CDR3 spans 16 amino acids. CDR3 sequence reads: CASSYPESARNYGYTF. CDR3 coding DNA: TGTGCCAGCAGTTACCCCGAATCTGCGCGGAACTATGGCTACACCTTC.

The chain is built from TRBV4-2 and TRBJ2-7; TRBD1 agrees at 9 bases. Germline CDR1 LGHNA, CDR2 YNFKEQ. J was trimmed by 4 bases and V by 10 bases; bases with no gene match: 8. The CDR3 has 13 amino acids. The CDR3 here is CAMGEGQGYEQYF. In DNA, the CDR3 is TGTGCCATGGGCGAGGGACAGGGTTACGAGCAGTACTTC.

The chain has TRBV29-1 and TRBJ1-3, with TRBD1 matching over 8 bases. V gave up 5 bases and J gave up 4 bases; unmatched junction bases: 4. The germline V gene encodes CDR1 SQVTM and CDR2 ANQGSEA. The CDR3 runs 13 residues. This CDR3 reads CSVPGGDGNTIYF. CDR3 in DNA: TGCAGCGTTCCAGGGGGCGACGGAAACACCATATATTTT.

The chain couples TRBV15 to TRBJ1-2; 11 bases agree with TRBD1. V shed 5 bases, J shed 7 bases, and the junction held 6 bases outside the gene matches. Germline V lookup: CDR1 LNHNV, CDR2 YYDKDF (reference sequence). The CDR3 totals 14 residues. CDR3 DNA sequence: TGTGCCACCAGCGAAGGGGACAGGGGGTTTGGCTACACCTTC. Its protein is CATSEGDRGFGYTF. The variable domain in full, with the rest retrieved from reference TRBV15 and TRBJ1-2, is DAMVIQNPRYQVTQFGKPVTLSCSQTLNHNVMYWYQQKSSQAPKLLFHYYDKDFNNEADTPDNFQSRRPNTSFCFLDIRSPGLGDTAMYLCATSEGDRGFGYTFGSGTRLTVV.